Listed below are T cell receptor beta chains from one sample, sequenced in a study of CD8+CD57+ T cells in acquired aplastic anemia. TCRdb recomputed calls from the reads with MiXCR, one row per CDR3 protein. The table includes 400,000 to 450,000 distinct CDR3 sequences, 55% to 75% detected once. Material: sorted CD4+, CD8+, or CD8+CD57+ T cells (not recorded which) from PBMCs. The receptors were sampled from a human donor in good health, serving as a control. CDR3s include the opening cysteine and the closing phenylalanine or tryptophan. D genes are given only for firm matches. A clone size is listed for some rows: how often the clone was seen (once, few, many), or a class if it is expanded.

J gene,V gene,D gene,clone size,CDR3 DNA,CDR3 protein
TRBJ1-1,TRBV28,NA,many,TGTGCCAGCAGTTCGGACGGCTTGAACACTGAAGCTTTCTTT,CASSSDGLNTEAFF
TRBJ2-1,TRBV24-1,TRBD2,NA,TGTGCCACCAGTGATGCGGTAGCGGGGCTTAATGAGCAGTTCTTC,CATSDAVAGLNEQFF
TRBJ2-2,TRBV9,NA,NA,TGTGCCAGCAGCGTTGGGGGGGCCGGCGGGGAGCTGTTTTTT,CASSVGGAGGELFF
TRBJ1-4,TRBV5-4,NA,NA,TGTGCCAGCAGTCCGGGCTTAGGGGAGCGGGAAAAACTGTTTTTT,CASSPGLGEREKLFF
TRBJ1-2,TRBV29-1,TRBD1,NA,TGCAGCGTCGGGACAGGACTTAATGGCTACACCTTC,CSVGTGLNGYTF
TRBJ2-7,TRBV20-1,NA,once,TGCAGTGCCAACGCCCCCGTCTGCCGCCAGTACTTC,CSANAPVCRQYF
TRBJ1-1,TRBV27,TRBD1,few,TGTGCCAGCAGTTTATTGGACAGGGTCGGCACTGAAGCTTTCTTT,CASSLLDRVGTEAFF
TRBJ2-1,TRBV19,NA,few,TGTGCCAGTAGTTCACAGGGGAGGGCTTATGAGCAGTTCTTC,CASSSQGRAYEQFF
TRBJ1-1,TRBV19,NA,NA,TGTGCCAGTAGTATAGAGGGGGGGCGGAACACTGAAGCTTTCTTT,CASSIEGGRNTEAFF
TRBJ1-6,TRBV4-3,NA,NA,TGCGCCAGCAGCAGGTCAGACTCCTATAATTCACCCCTCCACTTT,CASSRSDSYNSPLHF
TRBJ2-6,TRBV4-1,NA,many,TGCGCCAGCAGCCCCCGACAGTTTGCTCGCTCTGGGGCCAACGTCCTGACTTTC,CASSPRQFARSGANVLTF
TRBJ2-3,TRBV5-1,NA,few,TGTGCCAGCAGCTCCGGGGGCGGTGCCACAGATACGCAGTATTTT,CASSSGGGATDTQYF
TRBJ2-3,TRBV5-1,NA,NA,TGTGCCAGCAGCTTGCCCCAGGAGACCCACACAAATACGCAGTATTTT,CASSLPQETHTNTQYF
TRBJ2-5,TRBV5-1,NA,NA,TGTGCCAGCAGCGTGGATACGGGAGAAGTCCAGTACTTC,CASSVDTGEVQYF
TRBJ1-2,TRBV7-9,TRBD1,NA,TGTGCCAGCAAGACAGGGACGGAGTATGGCTACACCTTC,CASKTGTEYGYTF
TRBJ1-3,TRBV11-2,NA,NA,TGTGCTAGCAGCGCCACAGGAACAGAGGTTGGAAACACCATATATTTT,CASSATGTEVGNTIYF
TRBJ1-4,TRBV29-1,NA,NA,TGCAGCGTCGGTCCGAGGGGATCGGGTGAAAAACTGTTTTTT,CSVGPRGSGEKLFF
TRBJ2-3,TRBV12-3/TRBV12-4,TRBD1,NA,TGTGCCAGCAGTGTTCAGGGGGCAACAGATACGCAGTATTTT,CASSVQGATDTQYF
TRBJ1-6,TRBV20-1,TRBD1,NA,TGCAGTGCTTGGACGGGACAGGGGGACTCACCCCTCCACTTT,CSAWTGQGDSPLHF
TRBJ1-5,TRBV20-1,NA,NA,TGCAGTGTTCGGGCAGGCCATGAGCAGTTCCAGCATTTT,CSVRAGHEQFQHF
TRBJ2-7,TRBV7-9,NA,NA,TGTGCCAGCAGCTTAGTGGCAGTCGAGCAGTACTTC,CASSLVAVEQYF
TRBJ1-2,TRBV20-1,NA,NA,TGCAGTGCGCAGGGTGGGTCTACCTACACCTTC,CSAQGGSTYTF
TRBJ1-6,TRBV7-8,NA,once,TGTGCCAGCAGCTTAGCGGGGGGGGAGCAGTACTTCCACTTT,CASSLAGGEQYFHF
TRBJ1-4,TRBV5-1,NA,NA,TGCGCCAGCAGCCTGGCAGGCAGTGACTCTGAAAAACTGTTTTTT,CASSLAGSDSEKLFF
TRBJ2-7,TRBV3-1,TRBD2,NA,TGTGCCAGCAGCCAAGAACTAGCGGGAGTATTCACCGAGCAGTACTTC,CASSQELAGVFTEQYF
TRBJ2-7,TRBV2,TRBD1,NA,TGTGCCAGCAGTCCTACAGGGGCGGGCGAGCAGTACTTC,CASSPTGAGEQYF
TRBJ1-1,TRBV25-1,TRBD1,NA,TGTGCCAGCAGCGGGACAGACGCAGACACTGAAGAGTTCTTT,CASSGTDADTEEFF
TRBJ2-7,TRBV6-6,TRBD2,NA,TGTGCCAGCAGTGAGGAGACTAGCGGAGCCTACGAGCAGTACTTC,CASSEETSGAYEQYF
TRBJ1-1,TRBV7-4,NA,NA,TGTGCCAGCAGCGTAGAAGTGAACGCTGCAGCTTTCTTT,CASSVEVNAAAFF
TRBJ1-5,TRBV24-1,NA,NA,TGTGCCACCGAAGACGTCGTTACTAAGCCCCAGCATTTT,CATEDVVTKPQHF
TRBJ2-2,TRBV2,NA,many,TGTGCCAGCAGTCGCCTGGGACTTCCTACCGGGGAGCTGTTTTTT,CASSRLGLPTGELFF
TRBJ1-5,TRBV2,NA,many,TGTGCCAGCAGTCCTGGCCGTCCTATAGTGCCCCAGCATTTT,CASSPGRPIVPQHF
TRBJ1-1,TRBV29-1,NA,few,TGCAGCGTTCAAAGGGTCGAAGCTTTCTTT,CSVQRVEAFF
TRBJ2-3,TRBV2,TRBD1,once,TGCGCCAGCAGCTTGACAGGGGGACCTGCGGATACGCAGTATTTT,CASSLTGGPADTQYF
TRBJ1-5,TRBV5-1,TRBD1,NA,TGCGCCAGCAGCCGGACAGGGAACCTTGAGCATTTT,CASSRTGNLEHF
TRBJ2-7,TRBV15,NA,NA,TGTGCCACCAGCAGAGATCTGGCGTCCTATGAGCAGTACTTC,CATSRDLASYEQYF
TRBJ1-2,TRBV20-1,NA,NA,TGCAGTGCTAGAGGGTCGCGAAGTACCTATGGCTACACCTTC,CSARGSRSTYGYTF
TRBJ2-1,TRBV7-2,NA,once,TGTGCCAGCAGCTTCCCAGGGGTAGATACGCAGTTCTTC,CASSFPGVDTQFF
TRBJ1-2,TRBV12-3/TRBV12-4,TRBD1,NA,TGTGCAGATCGGAAAGGGACAGGGGGCTCAGGCTATGGCTACACCTTC,CADRKGTGGSGYGYTF
TRBJ2-1,TRBV11-2,TRBD1,many,TGTGCCAGCAGCTTAGATTTGGGACAGGGGGAGACTGAGCAGTTCTTC,CASSLDLGQGETEQFF
TRBJ2-1,TRBV5-1,TRBD2,NA,TGCGCCAGCAGCCTCGTCGGCGGGGGTAGTAATCCTGAGCAGTTCTTC,CASSLVGGGSNPEQFF
TRBJ1-5,TRBV7-6,TRBD1,NA,TGTGCCAGCAGCTTACGACAGGGATATGGCTACACCCACTTT,CASSLRQGYGYTHF